The entry below gives a single T cell receptor beta chain sequence along with its context. Its target is not known. The read is 3 residues too short to cover the CDR3 end, so that end is filled in from the germline J gene. The record originates from a study of T cell clonality in common variable immunodeficiency. Whole-study results and caveats: Common variable immunodeficiency TCR beta sequences reportedly had fewer deletions and N-nucleotide insertions.

The germline V gene encodes CDR1 SGHRS and CDR2 YFSETQ. This CDR3 spans 15 amino acids. J gave up 6 bases and V 4 bases, and 11 bases lay outside the gene matches. The repertoire was sequenced with immunoSEQ multiplex PCR; TCRdb's copy has only in-frame clones and lacks some. The repertoire yields some 14,000 clones, none seen only once; the top ten contain approximately 12%. This clonotype originated in a human donor with common variable immunodeficiency. The sample comprised peripheral blood mononuclear cells. V gene TRBV5-1 combines with J gene TRBJ2-7; 9 bases map to TRBD1. CDR3 DNA, as far as it was read: TGCGCCAGCAGCCCCCTAACCGGGACAGGGAGCGAG. It specifies CASSPLTGTGSE. The whole CDR3 sequence is CASSPLTGTGSEQYF.